The next 20 T cell receptor beta chains were all read from a single sample in a study of cytomegalovirus exposure and HLA in healthy donors (dated by TCRdb to between 2016 and 2019). The library was made by the immunoSEQ multiplex PCR assay. For the multiplex PCR, a mixture combining 60 forward primers for TCR Vbeta segments and 13 reverse primers for TCR Jbeta segments was used. TCRdb provides this immuneACCESS table in a form limited to in-frame rearrangements. Some clones are lacking; in checked studies, under half of them reflect an unresolved V gene, and why the rest are absent is not known. Here the sample has over 150,000 clones; 79% occur a single time. The top ten constitute roughly 2% of the sample. Specimen: PBMCs. The receptors originated from a middle-aged man in good health and CMV-seronegative.

The chain recombines TRBV15 with TRBJ2-5, with TRBD2 identical over 10 bases. The ends lost 9 bases at V and 3 bases at J; junction bases unmatched: 7. CDR3 length: 14 residues. Germline values: CDR1 LNHNV, CDR2 YYDKDF (reference sequence). For the CDR3, the DNA is TGTGCCACAAAAGAAACTAGCGGGAAAGAGACCCAGTACTTC. Its translation: CATKETSGKETQYF. Using reference TRBV15 and TRBJ2-5 for the parts outside the CDR3, the full variable domain is DAMVIQNPRYQVTQFGKPVTLSCSQTLNHNVMYWYQQKSSQAPKLLFHYYDKDFNNEADTPDNFQSRRPNTSFCFLDIRSPGLGDTAMYLCATKETSGKETQYFGPGTRLLVL.

Turning to this clone: The sample carries other DNA sequences with the same CDR3. J is TRBJ1-2 and V is TRBV6-5; no firm D call. From germline, CDR1 is MNHEY and CDR2 SVGAGI. V shed 0 bases and J shed 8 bases, with 13 bases lying between them. The CDR3 has 14 amino acids. The CDR3 region is CASSYSRQERGYTF. CDR3 sequence (DNA): TGTGCCAGCAGTTACTCGAGACAAGAGCGGGGCTACACCTTC.

V usage is TRBV7-9 and J usage is TRBJ1-2; D may be TRBD1 (6 bases). Trimming removed 2 bases from V and 6 bases from J, with 13 bases in between. Germline values: CDR1 SEHNR, CDR2 FQNEAQ (reference sequence). The length of the CDR3 is 14 residues. DNA for the CDR3: TGTGCCAGCAGCTTACTGGCAGGGGTGGATGGCTACACCTTC. As protein: CASSLLAGVDGYTF.

The V and J genes are TRBV6-1 and TRBJ2-5; D is possibly TRBD2 (5 bases). Trimming stripped 0 bases from V and 4 bases from J, with 18 bases between. The CDR3 covers 17 residues. Germline values: CDR1 MNHNS, CDR2 SASEGT. This chain's CDR3 is CASSEALPGGRAETQYF. CDR3 sequence (DNA): TGTGCCAGCAGTGAAGCGCTTCCAGGCGGGCGGGCAGAGACCCAGTACTTC.

The genes are TRBV2 and TRBJ1-4; TRBD1 might be the D (6 bases). The CDR3 spans 15 residues. V shed 8 bases and J shed 2 bases, with 15 bases lying between them. Germline loops: CDR1 SNHLY, CDR2 FYNNEI. The CDR3 nucleotides read TGTGCCAGCCTCAGTTGGGGGCGGACTAATGAAAAACTGTTTTTT. It yields the protein CASLSWGRTNEKLFF.

The chain employs TRBV5-1 and TRBJ2-3, with 7 positions matching TRBD1. After removal of 4 bases from V and 0 bases from J, the junction contained 5 bases not matched to a gene. This CDR3 spans 15 amino acids. Germline loops: CDR1 SGHRS, CDR2 YFSETQ. CDR3 nucleotide sequence: TGCGCCAGCAGCGATGGGACAGCTAGCACAGATACGCAGTATTTT. Its translation is CASSDGTASTDTQYF. The entire variable domain, with the rest obtained from reference TRBV5-1 and TRBJ2-3, is as follows: KAGVTQTPRYLIKTRGQQVTLSCSPISGHRSVSWYQQTPGQGLQFLFEYFSETQRNKGNFPGRFSGRQFSNSRSEMNVSTLELGDSALYLCASSDGTASTDTQYFGPGTRLTVL.

V gene TRBV5-8 combines with J gene TRBJ2-1; tentative D call: TRBD2 (6 bases). CDR1 is SGHTS and CDR2 is YDEGEE in the germline V gene. V lost 4 bases to trimming and J lost 0 bases, with 17 bases between them. CDR3 length: 17 residues. CDR3 bases: TGTGCCAGCAGCACCGTTCGGGGGTCCGGCTCCTACAATGAGCAGTTCTTC. This gives the protein CASSTVRGSGSYNEQFF.

This chain's CDR3 is CASSLGTRDYNEQFF. In nucleotides, the CDR3 is TGTGCCAGCAGCCTCGGGACTAGGGATTACAATGAGCAGTTCTTC. The chain carries TRBV6-5 and TRBJ2-1, with 8 positions matching TRBD2. The CDR3 contains 15 residues. With V trimmed by 6 bases and J by 4 bases, 8 bases remained unmatched. Germline values: CDR1 MNHEY, CDR2 SVGAGI.

The rearrangement uses TRBV2 and TRBJ2-1; 10 bases map to TRBD2. Germline lookup yields CDR1 SNHLY and CDR2 FYNNEI. The CDR3 totals 15 residues. V shed 5 bases and J 4 bases; nucleotides not matched to a gene: 5. The CDR3 DNA follows: TGTGCCAGCAGTCTTCCTAGCGGGGGATACAATGAGCAGTTCTTC. This translates into CASSLPSGGYNEQFF.

The chain couples TRBV29-1 to TRBJ2-1; possible D gene TRBD2, 5 bases. Between the trimmed V and J ends, which lost 6 bases and 0 bases, there was a span of 15 bases. The CDR3 covers 15 residues. Germline-derived CDR1 and CDR2 are SQVTM and ANQGSEA. The CDR3 DNA sequence: TGCAGCGTCGAGGGCTTGCAGAGCTCCTACAATGAGCAGTTCTTC. It is translated as CSVEGLQSSYNEQFF.

This clone was picked up one time. Other DNA sequences in the sample encode the same CDR3. The chain couples TRBV5-4 to TRBJ2-1; 8 bases are a match to TRBD2. Germline assignment: CDR1 SGHNT and CDR2 YYREEE (reference sequence). V lost 1 base to trimming and J lost 9 bases; unmatched junction nucleotides: 6. The CDR3 has 14 residues. The CDR3 loop is CASSLPGGAGEQFF. DNA of the CDR3: TGTGCCAGCAGCTTGCCGGGAGGGGCGGGTGAGCAGTTCTTC.

The chain recombines TRBV11-3 with TRBJ2-2, with 11 bases identical to TRBD2. The V gene's germline CDR1 is SGHNT and CDR2 YENEEA. The CDR3 spans 15 residues. J gave up 3 bases and V 6 bases, and 3 bases lay outside the gene matches. CDR3 residues: CASRLLAGDTGELFF. DNA for the CDR3: TGTGCCAGCAGGTTACTAGCGGGAGACACCGGGGAGCTGTTTTTT.

The rearrangement links TRBV7-8 to TRBJ2-1, with TRBD1 matching over 8 bases. The V and J ends lost 3 bases and 3 bases, in that order; junction bases with no gene match: 13. The CDR3 totals 18 residues. Germline V gene lookup returns CDR1 SGHVS and CDR2 FQNEAQ. CDR3 protein: CASSLGQGADVVYNEQFF. The CDR3 DNA follows: TGTGCCAGCAGCTTGGGGCAGGGGGCAGATGTTGTCTACAATGAGCAGTTCTTC.

J is TRBJ2-6 and V is TRBV19; D is uncertain. The CDR3 consists of 13 residues. The V and J ends lost 7 bases and 4 bases respectively, with 8 bases between them. The germline gives CDR1 LNHDA, CDR2 SQIVND (reference sequence). CDR3 protein: CASIQTGANVLTF. The DNA for the CDR3 is TGTGCCAGTATACAGACCGGGGCCAACGTCCTGACTTTC.

V is TRBV5-1 and J is TRBJ2-7; 8 bases fit TRBD2. V lost 4 bases to trimming and J lost 3 bases; unmatched junction nucleotides: 6. CDR3 size: 14 residues. The V gene's germline CDR1 is SGHRS and CDR2 YFSETQ. Written as DNA, the CDR3 is TGCGCCAGCAGCCTGGGACTAGTATACTACGAGCAGTACTTC. It is translated as CASSLGLVYYEQYF.

V gene TRBV2 combines with J gene TRBJ2-6; TRBD2 is a possible D gene (6 bases). The CDR3 totals 17 residues. The V end lost 3 bases, the J end lost 0 bases, and 12 bases lay between the germline ends. Per germline, CDR1 SNHLY and CDR2 FYNNEI. The CDR3 sequence is CASSEKGRLSGANVLTF. The CDR3 DNA reads as TGTGCCAGCAGTGAGAAGGGGAGGCTCTCTGGGGCCAACGTCCTGACTTTC. Full variable domain (rest looked up from reference TRBV2 and TRBJ2-6): EPEVTQTPSHQVTQMGQEVILRCVPISNHLYFYWYRQILGQKVEFLVSFYNNEISEKSEIFDDQFSVERPDGSNFTLKIRSTKLEDSAMYFCASSEKGRLSGANVLTFGAGSRLTVL.

V gene TRBV7-9 combines with J gene TRBJ1-5, with D maybe TRBD1 (5 bases). Germline V CDR1 and CDR2: SEHNR, FQNEAQ (reference sequence). Trimming stripped 2 bases from V and 0 bases from J, with 11 bases between. CDR3 length equals 16 residues. DNA of the CDR3: TGTGCCAGCAGCTTATCTCAGGGAGGTAGCAATCAGCCCCAGCATTTT. Its protein is CASSLSQGGSNQPQHF.

For this clone: At the DNA level, this CDR3 is encoded by other sequences in the same sample as well. The V call is TRBV5-1, the J call TRBJ2-5, with D unclear. The CDR3 is 12 amino acids. V shed 2 bases and J shed 4 bases, with 6 bases lying between them. Per the germline V gene, CDR1 is SGHRS and CDR2 is YFSETQ. The CDR3 coding sequence is TGCGCCAGCAGCTTTCGAGGAGAGACCCAGTACTTC. Its translation: CASSFRGETQYF.

The CDR3 is CASSSTPLDRVYGYTF. For the CDR3, the DNA is TGTGCCAGCAGTTCTACACCGCTGGACAGGGTCTATGGCTACACCTTC. The V and J genes are TRBV27 and TRBJ1-2; 8 bases match TRBD1. V dropped 4 bases and J dropped 4; count of bases not matched to a gene: 11. This CDR3 comprises 16 residues. CDR1 is MNHEY, CDR2 SMNVEV, per germline (reference sequence).

This clone was counted only a few times. This rearrangement joins TRBV28 to TRBJ2-3; 8 nucleotides line up with TRBD2. Per the germline V gene, CDR1 is MDHEN and CDR2 is SYDVKM. The CDR3 runs 13 residues. The J segment lost 12 bases and the V segment lost 7 bases, leaving 12 bases of the junction unmatched. CDR3 nucleotides: TGTGCCAGCAACGTTGGTAGCGGGATGATCCAGTATTTT. Protein product: CASNVGSGMIQYF.